Sequencing of this TCR beta chain was carried out in a study of blood T cell repertoires in COVID-19 (dated by TCRdb to the early 2020s). For context, the study as a whole: Collaborator samples came from the United States, Italy and Spain and covered acute and convalescent phases of COVID-19. The prospective study material was composed of cDNA or gDNA derived from T cells, B-cell-depleted T cells, or PBMCs. The dataset comprised deeply sampled blood TCRbeta repertoires from subjects exposed to, actively infected with, or recovered from COVID-19. The repertoires were released in a freely available public database intended as a resource for research on the immune response to SARS-CoV-2. Samples came from the ongoing ImmuneRACE study (first 160 participants) plus 1,254 subjects from 6 global collaborators. Nearly every sample came with metadata listing a de-identified subject ID, COVID-19 status, age in years and sex. Where available, HLA class I and class II types were obtained from metadata supplied by the sample provider rather than from assay-based typing.

TCRbeta CDR3 regions were amplified from genomic DNA by means of the immunoSEQ Assay, a bias-controlled multiplex PCR. The study's processing was this. The number of nucleated cells in each sample was estimated from the amplification of reference gene primers within the assay. To quantify the absolute abundance of each unique TCRbeta CDR3 rearrangement, sequence reads were collapsed and filtered. For each sample, productive Simpson clonality was calculated as the square root of Simpson's diversity index across productive rearrangements. TCRdb carries this immuneACCESS record with in-frame sequences only. Its versions omit some clonotypes, under half of them owing to an unresolved V gene in the studies checked, with the rest unexplained. V and J calls and clone size follow that table, whereas D and trimming were derived from the DNA. Within this sample are a few hundred thousand clones, with 80% to 90% of them counted one time only. The top ten hold around 3.1% of the sample.

As concerns this clone: Its specific antigen is unknown. Base-call qualities are not available, and no considerably larger clone is one nucleotide away.

Findings and caveats that apply to the study as a whole: How much clinical and demographic metadata was included differed by source and by participant, and the metadata was provided uncurated.

Enrolling through a virtual design, the prospective study's participants ranged in age from roughly 18 to 100 years and lived across roughly 24 United States geographic areas. Cohort assignment in the prospective study relied on participant-reported clinical history from a screening survey and a study questionnaire. Exposed participants had been in contact with someone with a PCR-confirmed or clinician-diagnosed COVID-19 case within 2 weeks of study entry. In the prospective study, mobile phlebotomists collected whole blood, serum and a nasopharyngeal or oropharyngeal swab from each participant. Additional blood draws and questionnaires over an approximately 2-month period could optionally be provided by prospective study participants. Blood samples from the prospective study were shipped frozen or at room temperature prior to DNA extraction. Its CDR3 holds 14 amino acids, cysteine through phenylalanine. This entry keeps only the CDR3 DNA: 42 bases, framed from base 1. According to the germline V gene, CDR1 reads MNHNS and CDR2 reads SASEGT. The germline ends are 19 bases apart after V is trimmed by 3 bases and J by 11 bases.

Sequenced: PBMCs or T cells enriched from blood (not recorded which). The rearranged chain carries TRBV6-1 and TRBJ1-1, with TRBD1 tentatively as D gene (6 bases match). The clonotype comes from a woman aged 40 to 50 who had been exposed to COVID-19. The CDR3 protein sequence reads: CASSEWGQVGWAFF. The DNA reads TGTGCCAGCAGTGAGTGGGGACAAGTAGGATGGGCTTTCTTT.